This is a list of T cell receptor beta chains from one sample in a study of shared clonotypes between healthy human individuals. Generated by immunoSEQ multiplex PCR, the TCRdb table keeps only in-frame clones and is missing some. There are roughly 570,000 clones in the sample; more than 95% occur only once, and approximately 0.3% lies in the top ten. The sequencing input was naive CD8+ T cells sorted from blood. These receptors came from a man aged 25-45 years in good health. Each CDR3 is given with its conserved first and last residue. D genes are given only for firm matches. Clone sizes are given selectively: once, few, many, or a class where the clone is expanded.

D	J	V	size	CDR3	DNA
TRBD1	TRBJ2-7	TRBV30	.	CAWSWGQGYEQYF	TGTGCCTGGAGTTGGGGACAGGGTTACGAGCAGTACTTC
TRBD1	TRBJ2-7	TRBV5-8	.	CASSSRTGWDEQYF	TGTGCCAGCAGCAGTCGGACAGGGTGGGACGAGCAGTACTTC
.	TRBJ1-2	TRBV7-9	.	CASSPDTAHYGYTF	TGTGCCAGCAGCCCCGACACAGCGCACTATGGCTACACCTTC
.	TRBJ2-7	TRBV9	.	CASSVGGSREQYF	TGTGCCAGCAGCGTAGGGGGTAGTCGCGAGCAGTACTTC
TRBD1	TRBJ2-7	TRBV4-3	.	CASSQVQGAYEQYF	TGCGCCAGCAGCCAAGTGCAGGGGGCCTACGAGCAGTACTTC
.	TRBJ1-1	TRBV6-5	.	CASSTRAGLNTEAFF	TGTGCCAGCAGTACCAGGGCGGGTCTCAACACTGAAGCTTTCTTT
.	TRBJ2-5	TRBV7-9	.	CASSLVMRGQETQYF	TGTGCCAGCAGCTTAGTAATGCGGGGACAAGAGACCCAGTACTTC
TRBD1	TRBJ2-5	TRBV27	once	CASGTGKETQYF	TGTGCCAGCGGGACAGGTAAAGAGACCCAGTACTTC
TRBD1	TRBJ2-1	TRBV4-1	.	CASSQTTGGQFF	TGCGCCAGCAGCCAGACTACAGGGGGTCAGTTCTTC
.	TRBJ1-1	TRBV7-9	.	CASMMTAIMNTEAFF	TGTGCCAGCATGATGACAGCTATAATGAACACTGAAGCTTTCTTT
.	TRBJ1-5	TRBV2	.	CASSPRADNQPQHF	TGTGCCAGCAGTCCCCGGGCCGATAATCAGCCCCAGCATTTT
.	TRBJ1-5	TRBV5-6	.	CASNIAGSNQPQHF	TGTGCCAGCAACATTGCTGGGAGCAATCAGCCCCAGCATTTT
.	TRBJ2-3	TRBV30	.	CAWKGDPMALDTQYF	TGTGCCTGGAAGGGGGACCCCATGGCCTTAGATACGCAGTATTTT
.	TRBJ1-5	TRBV4-1	.	CASSEGPGNLVHF	TGCGCCAGCAGCGAAGGCCCGGGGAATTTAGTGCATTTT
.	TRBJ1-1	TRBV7-2	once	CASSFVEGEAFF	TGTGCCAGCAGCTTTGTGGAGGGAGAAGCTTTCTTT
.	TRBJ2-2	TRBV9	.	CASSVVSGELFF	TGTGCCAGCAGCGTAGTATCTGGGGAGCTGTTTTTT
.	TRBJ1-2	TRBV4-3	.	CASSQDLSTGYGYTF	TGCGCCAGCAGCCAAGATTTATCGACCGGCTATGGCTACACCTTC
TRBD1	TRBJ2-5	TRBV7-9	.	CASSGVRGRDQETQYF	TGTGCCAGCAGCGGAGTGAGGGGGCGAGACCAAGAGACCCAGTACTTC
.	TRBJ2-7	TRBV12-2	.	CASSWGLGATYEQYF	.
.	TRBJ2-3	TRBV29-1	.	CSVVPVATDTQYF	TGCAGCGTTGTGCCTGTCGCGACAGATACGCAGTATTTT
.	TRBJ2-1	TRBV7-9	.	CASSLATTGESSYNEQFF	TGTGCCAGCAGCTTAGCTACGACTGGTGAGAGCTCCTACAATGAGCAGTTCTTC
.	TRBJ2-5	TRBV28	.	CASSFRGRGETQYF	TGTGCCAGCAGTTTTAGGGGAAGAGGGGAGACCCAGTACTTC
.	TRBJ2-2	TRBV9	.	CASSVFPEHRQGGGELFF	TGTGCCAGCAGCGTATTCCCCGAACACAGACAGGGAGGCGGGGAGCTGTTTTTT
.	TRBJ2-7	TRBV19	.	CASSIGSGHHSTYEQYF	TGTGCCAGTAGTATAGGTTCGGGACACCATTCCACCTACGAGCAGTACTTC
.	TRBJ1-4	TRBV7-9	.	CASSLPNEKLFF	TGTGCCAGCAGCCTTCCTAATGAAAAACTGTTTTTT
.	TRBJ2-1	TRBV2	.	CASGGSEIEQFF	TGTGCCAGCGGAGGTTCTGAAATTGAGCAGTTCTTC
TRBD1	TRBJ2-7	TRBV5-6	once	CASSLWGRGFTYEQYF	TGTGCCAGCAGCTTGTGGGGCAGGGGGTTTACCTACGAGCAGTACTTC
.	TRBJ2-6	TRBV7-9	.	CASSFAGAGANVLTF	TGTGCCAGCAGCTTCGCAGGGGCCGGGGCCAACGTCCTGACTTTC
TRBD1	TRBJ1-2	TRBV27	.	CASSMGQGNGYTF	TGTGCCAGCAGTATGGGACAGGGGAATGGCTACACCTTC
.	TRBJ2-7	TRBV4-1	.	CASSQGAGNSYEQYF	TGCGCCAGCAGCCAAGGGGCAGGGAACTCCTACGAGCAGTACTTC
.	TRBJ2-7	TRBV7-9	.	CASSSTWEQYF	TGTGCCAGCAGCTCCACCTGGGAGCAGTACTTC
.	TRBJ1-5	TRBV2	.	CASSEDGSERRPQHF	TGTGCCAGCAGTGAAGATGGGAGTGAGAGGCGGCCCCAGCATTTT
TRBD1	TRBJ1-2	TRBV29-1	.	CSVGNKGQGGYGYTF	TGCAGCGTCGGGAATAAGGGACAGGGTGGCTATGGCTACACCTTC
.	TRBJ2-5	TRBV7-9	.	CASSLREKLGETQYF	TGTGCCAGCAGCTTACGGGAGAAGCTTGGGGAGACCCAGTACTTC
TRBD2	TRBJ2-3	TRBV27	.	CASSWTRVGDTQYF	TGTGCCAGCAGCTGGACTAGGGTTGGGGATACGCAGTATTTT
TRBD2	TRBJ2-7	TRBV27	.	CASSFLASGFEEQYF	TGTGCCAGCAGTTTTCTCGCTAGCGGCTTCGAGGAGCAGTACTTC
.	TRBJ2-1	TRBV11-2	.	CASSPSGHNEQFF	TGTGCCAGCAGCCCCTCAGGGCATAATGAGCAGTTCTTC
.	TRBJ1-1	TRBV10-2	.	CASSGRTSTEAFF	TGCGCCAGCAGTGGCAGAACATCAACTGAAGCTTTCTTT
.	TRBJ2-1	TRBV5-1	.	CASSPPGQEDNEQFF	TGCGCCAGCAGCCCGCCGGGACAAGAGGATAATGAGCAGTTCTTC
TRBD1	TRBJ2-7	TRBV11-2	.	CASSLSTGQNYEQYF	TGTGCCAGCAGTCTTAGCACGGGACAGAACTACGAGCAGTACTTC
.	TRBJ1-5	TRBV5-6	.	CASSLGTGPNQPQHF	TGTGCCAGCAGCCTTGGCACAGGGCCCAATCAGCCCCAGCATTTT
.	TRBJ2-7	TRBV28	once	CASSPGQNTYEQYF	TGTGCCAGCAGCCCTGGACAGAACACCTACGAGCAGTACTTC
.	TRBJ1-1	TRBV7-9	.	CASSPPELNTEAFF	TGTGCCAGCAGCCCACCTGAGTTGAACACTGAAGCTTTCTTT
TRBD1	TRBJ1-5	TRBV7-9	.	CASSQPGGDQPQHF	TGTGCCAGCAGCCAGCCAGGGGGGGATCAGCCCCAGCATTTT
.	TRBJ2-1	TRBV11-3	.	CASSLGWPNEQFF	TGTGCCAGCAGCTTAGGCTGGCCCAATGAGCAGTTCTTC
TRBD2	TRBJ2-7	TRBV2	.	CASILLTSGFVGSYEQYF	TGTGCCAGCATATTACTAACTAGCGGGTTTGTTGGAAGCTACGAGCAGTACTTC
TRBD1	TRBJ2-1	TRBV28	.	CASTIGDRDYNEQFF	TGTGCCAGCACCATAGGGGACAGGGACTACAATGAGCAGTTCTTC